The 12 T cell receptor beta chains below all came from one sample that was sequenced in a study of blood T cell repertoires in COVID-19. The protocol was immunoSEQ multiplex PCR, while the TCRdb copy is restricted to in-frame clones and leaves out a portion. This sample has around 100,000 clones; 80% to 90% occur once, and the top ten carry about 32%. Sequenced sample: peripheral blood. The receptors come from a woman of 80 years or more with acute or convalescent COVID-19.

J is TRBJ2-1 and V is TRBV19, with TRBD1 identical over 7 bases. CDR1 and CDR2 from the germline V gene are LNHDA and SQIVND (reference sequence). V dropped 7 bases and J dropped 10; count of bases not matched to a gene: 28. This CDR3 spans 19 amino acids. Here the CDR3 reads CASTLTLDLTGNRPYEQFF. In nucleotides, the CDR3 is TGTGCCAGTACCCTAACCCTAGACCTGACAGGGAATCGACCATACGAGCAGTTCTTC.

This clone showed up just once. This chain joins TRBV19 and TRBJ1-5; 11 nucleotides match TRBD1. J gave up 2 bases and V 6 bases, and 9 bases lay outside the gene matches. This CDR3 contains 17 residues. Germline CDR1 is LNHDA and CDR2 is SQIVND (reference sequence). DNA of the CDR3: TGTGCCAGTAGGGGGACAGGGGGTCCTTATGGCAATCAGCCCCAGCATTTT. It translates to CASRGTGGPYGNQPQHF.

V and J are TRBV7-9 and TRBJ1-1, with 9 bases identical to TRBD1. Germline-derived CDR1 and CDR2 are SEHNR and FQNEAQ (reference sequence). J lost 5 bases, V lost 6 bases, and 4 bases had no gene match. The CDR3 is made up of 13 amino acids. The CDR3 region is CASSYRGRTEAFF. The CDR3 DNA sequence: TGTGCCAGCAGTTACAGGGGGCGGACTGAAGCTTTCTTT.

The chain carries TRBV19 and TRBJ2-3; 12 bases align to TRBD1. The CDR3 extends over 14 amino acids. Per germline, CDR1 LNHDA and CDR2 SQIVND (reference sequence). J gave up 7 bases and V 3 bases, and 2 bases lay outside the gene matches. The CDR3 region has the DNA TGTGCCAGTAGTATGGGACAGGGGGCGTATACGCAGTATTTT. Translated: CASSMGQGAYTQYF.

The chain recombines TRBV6-1 with TRBJ1-5; 7 nucleotides agree with TRBD1. CDR1 and CDR2 from the germline V gene are MNHNS and SASEGT. V shed 4 bases, J shed 2 bases, and the junction held 11 bases outside the gene matches. The CDR3 contains 17 residues. Here the CDR3 DNA reads TGTGCCAGCAGTGCGACAGGGAGGTTGTTGGGCAATCAGCCCCAGCATTTT. Translating it yields CASSATGRLLGNQPQHF.

This chain joins TRBV7-2 and TRBJ2-4; D is possibly TRBD1 (7 bases). Germline loops: CDR1 SGHTA, CDR2 FQGNSA. CDR3 length: 17 amino acids. The germline V and J ends were trimmed by 0 bases and 0 bases, with 12 bases remaining between them. The CDR3 loop reads CASSLAGGQSAKNIQYF. CDR3 nucleotide sequence: TGTGCCAGCAGCTTAGCGGGGGGACAGTCAGCCAAAAACATTCAGTACTTC.

The chain is built from TRBV4-1 and TRBJ1-1, with D possibly matching TRBD1 (5 bases). The CDR3 length is 13 residues. V was shortened by 8 bases and J by 6 bases, with 16 bases between the two germline ends. Germline V gene lookup returns CDR1 MGHRA and CDR2 YSYEKL. The CDR3 nucleotides are TGCGCCAGCCGTCCTTTGGGGGAGGCTGAAGCTTTCTTT. Protein product: CASRPLGEAEAFF.

This clone has a single count. The chain recombines TRBV3-1 (or the pseudogene TRBV3-2) with TRBJ1-5; D is undetermined. The CDR3 runs to 14 residues. The V gene lost 5 bases and the J gene lost 0 bases, with 8 bases spanning the gap. Looked up from germline, CDR1 is LGHDT and CDR2 is YNNKEL (reference sequence). The CDR3 region has the DNA TGTGCCAGCAGCGGGAGTTATAGCAATCAGCCCCAGCATTTT. It codes for CASSGSYSNQPQHF.

The V and J genes are TRBV28 and TRBJ1-3; D unresolved. Germline V gene data show CDR1 as MDHEN and CDR2 as SYDVKM. The CDR3 is 14 amino acids. With 7 bases removed from V and 0 bases from J, the gap between germline ends came to 10 bases. CDR3 in amino acids: CASNRMSSGNTIYF. The CDR3 DNA reads as TGTGCCAGCAACCGAATGAGCTCTGGAAACACCATATATTTT. The full variable domain, in which reference TRBV28 and TRBJ1-3 provide the parts outside the CDR3, is DVKVTQSSRYLVKRTGEKVFLECVQDMDHENMFWYRQDPGLGLRLIYFSYDVKMKEKGDIPEGYSVSREKKERFSLILESASTNQTSMYLCASNRMSSGNTIYFGEGSWLTVV.

The gene calls are TRBV5-1 and TRBJ1-2, with a tentative D call TRBD1 (5 bases). The germline V gene has CDR1 SGHRS and CDR2 YFSETQ. The CDR3 covers 14 residues. The V and J ends lost 7 bases and 6 bases respectively, with 19 bases between them. The CDR3 coding sequence is TGCGCCAGCGCCACGGGGGGGACCAACGATGGCTACACCTTC. This encodes CASATGGTNDGYTF.

This clone was observed a single time. The J gene is TRBJ1-6, the V gene TRBV15; D is unclear. The germline V gene has CDR1 LNHNV and CDR2 YYDKDF (reference sequence). The V gene lost 0 bases and the J gene lost 3 bases, with 15 bases spanning the gap. The CDR3 spans 18 residues. CDR3 coding DNA: TGTGCCACCAGCAGAGATGAGTTTGCAGACTTCTATAATTCACCCCTCCACTTT. Amino acid sequence: CATSRDEFADFYNSPLHF.

V is TRBV19 and J is TRBJ2-5; D is perhaps TRBD1 (5 bases). The CDR3 is 15 amino acids. In germline, CDR1 is LNHDA, CDR2 SQIVND (reference sequence). V was cut by 5 bases and J by 3 bases, with 16 bases left in between. CDR3 protein: CASSPQQVGKETQYF. DNA of the CDR3: TGTGCCAGTAGTCCCCAACAGGTGGGAAAAGAGACCCAGTACTTC.